The T cell receptor beta chain described here comes from a study of cytomegalovirus exposure and HLA in healthy donors. This clone was picked up a small number of times. Germline V CDR1 and CDR2: SGHNT, YYREEE (reference sequence). Trimming took 4 bases from V and 8 from J; bases not matched to a gene: 15. The CDR3 covers 17 residues. Researchers ran the PCR with 60 Vbeta and 13 Jbeta primers. The table came from immunoSEQ multiplex PCR; TCRdb's copy has only in-frame clones and leaves some out. The sample has under 150,000 clones; 65% to 85% are singletons. The sequenced sample consisted of PBMCs. The sequence was obtained from a boy aged 5-17 years in good health and CMV-seronegative. The rearrangement links TRBV5-4 to TRBJ2-1; TRBD2 aligns across 10 bases. The CDR3 region is CASSRSRASGGRDEQFF. The CDR3 DNA reads TGTGCCAGCAGCCGATCGAGGGCTAGCGGGGGTAGGGATGAGCAGTTCTTC.